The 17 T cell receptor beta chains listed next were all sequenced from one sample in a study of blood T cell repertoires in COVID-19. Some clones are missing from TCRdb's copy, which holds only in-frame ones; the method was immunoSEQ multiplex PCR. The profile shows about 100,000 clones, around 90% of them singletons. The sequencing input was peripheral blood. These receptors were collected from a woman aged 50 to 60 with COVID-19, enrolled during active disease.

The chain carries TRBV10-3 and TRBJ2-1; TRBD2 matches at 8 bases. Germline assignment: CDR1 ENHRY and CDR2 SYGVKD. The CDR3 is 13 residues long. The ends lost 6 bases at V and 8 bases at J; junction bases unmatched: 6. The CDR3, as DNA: TGTGCCATCAGATATAGCGGGGCCCATGAGCAGTTCTTC. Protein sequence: CAIRYSGAHEQFF.

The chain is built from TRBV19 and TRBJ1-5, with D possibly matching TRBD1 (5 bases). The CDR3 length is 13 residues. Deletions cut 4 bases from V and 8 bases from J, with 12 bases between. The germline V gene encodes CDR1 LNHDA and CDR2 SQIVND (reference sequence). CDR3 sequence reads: CASSRQQLEPQHF. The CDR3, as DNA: TGTGCCAGTAGTAGACAGCAACTGGAGCCCCAGCATTTT.

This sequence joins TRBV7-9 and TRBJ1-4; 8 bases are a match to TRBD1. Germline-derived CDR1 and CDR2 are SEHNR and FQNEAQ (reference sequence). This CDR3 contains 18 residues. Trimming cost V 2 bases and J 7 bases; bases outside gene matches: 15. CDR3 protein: CASSLRGGGQGVGEKLFF. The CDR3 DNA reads TGTGCCAGCAGCTTACGGGGAGGCGGACAGGGTGTAGGTGAAAAACTGTTTTTT.

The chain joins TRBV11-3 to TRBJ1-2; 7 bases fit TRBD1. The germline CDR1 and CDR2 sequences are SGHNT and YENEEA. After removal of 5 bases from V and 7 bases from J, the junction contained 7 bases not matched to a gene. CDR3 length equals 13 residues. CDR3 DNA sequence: TGTGCCAGCAGCCAAGACAGGGCTCTTGGCTACACCTTC. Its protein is CASSQDRALGYTF.

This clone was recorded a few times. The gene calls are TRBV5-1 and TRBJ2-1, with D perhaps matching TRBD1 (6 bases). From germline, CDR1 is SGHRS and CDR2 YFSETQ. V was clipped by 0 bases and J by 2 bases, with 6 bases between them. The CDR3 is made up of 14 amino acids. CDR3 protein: CASSLDRAYNEQFF. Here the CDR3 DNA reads TGCGCCAGCAGCTTGGACAGGGCCTACAATGAGCAGTTCTTC.

The CDR3 sequence: CASSLGGGYYGYTF. DNA of the CDR3: TGTGCCAGCAGTTTAGGAGGAGGATACTATGGCTACACCTTC. The genes are TRBV27 and TRBJ1-2; no reliable D call. Germline V lookup: CDR1 MNHEY, CDR2 SMNVEV (reference sequence). V was shortened by 2 bases and J by 3 bases, with 10 bases between the two germline ends. The CDR3 consists of 14 residues.

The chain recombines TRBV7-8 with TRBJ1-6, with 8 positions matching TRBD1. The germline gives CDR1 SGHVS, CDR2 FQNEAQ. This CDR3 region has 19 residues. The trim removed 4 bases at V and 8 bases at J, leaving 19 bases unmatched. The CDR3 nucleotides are TGTGCCAGCAGCTCGCCCTACAGACTTACGGGACAGGCGTATTCACCCCTCCACTTT. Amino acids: CASSSPYRLTGQAYSPLHF. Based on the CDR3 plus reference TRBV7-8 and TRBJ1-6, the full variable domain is GAGVSQSPRYKVAKRGQDVALRCDPISGHVSLFWYQQALGQGPEFLTYFQNEAQLDKSGLPSDRFFAERPEGSVSTLKIQRTQQEDSAVYLCASSSPYRLTGQAYSPLHFGNGTRLTVT.

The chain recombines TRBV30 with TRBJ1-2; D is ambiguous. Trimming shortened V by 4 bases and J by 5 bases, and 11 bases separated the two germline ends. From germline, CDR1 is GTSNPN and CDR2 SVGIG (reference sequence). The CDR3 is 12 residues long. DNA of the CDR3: TGTGCCTGGACCCTGGAGCATTATGGCTACACCTTC. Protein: CAWTLEHYGYTF.

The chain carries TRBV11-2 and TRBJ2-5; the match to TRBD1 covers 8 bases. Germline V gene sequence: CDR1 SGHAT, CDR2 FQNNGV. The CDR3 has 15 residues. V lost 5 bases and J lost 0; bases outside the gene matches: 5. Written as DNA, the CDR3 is TGTGCCAGCAGCCTCACAGGGGGTTACCAAGAGACCCAGTACTTC. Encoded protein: CASSLTGGYQETQYF.

CDR3 sequence (DNA): TGTGCCAGCAGTTACTCCGGACAGAGCGAGCAGTACTTC. Protein: CASSYSGQSEQYF. This chain links TRBV6-5 with TRBJ2-7; D perhaps matches TRBD1 (6 bases). Germline loops: CDR1 MNHEY, CDR2 SVGAGI. V lost 0 bases to trimming and J lost 6 bases, with 9 bases between them. This CDR3 comprises 13 residues.

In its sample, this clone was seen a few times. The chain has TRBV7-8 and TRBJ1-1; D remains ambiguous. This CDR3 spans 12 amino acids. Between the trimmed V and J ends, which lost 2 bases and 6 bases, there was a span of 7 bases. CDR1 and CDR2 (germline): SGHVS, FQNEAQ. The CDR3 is CASSLRRAEAFF. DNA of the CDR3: TGTGCCAGCAGCTTACGGAGGGCTGAAGCTTTCTTT.

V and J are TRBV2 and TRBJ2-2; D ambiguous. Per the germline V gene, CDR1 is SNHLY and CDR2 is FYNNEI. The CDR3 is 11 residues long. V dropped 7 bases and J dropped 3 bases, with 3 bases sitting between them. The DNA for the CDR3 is TGTGCCAGCACTTACACCGGGGAGCTGTTTTTT. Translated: CASTYTGELFF.

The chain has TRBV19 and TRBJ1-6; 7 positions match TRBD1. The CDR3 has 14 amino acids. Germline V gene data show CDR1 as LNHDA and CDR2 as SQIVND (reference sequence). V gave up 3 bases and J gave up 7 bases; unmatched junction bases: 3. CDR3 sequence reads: CASSMGTENSPLHF. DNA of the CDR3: TGTGCCAGTAGTATGGGGACAGAGAATTCACCCCTCCACTTT.

The DNA of the CDR3 is TGTGCCAGCAGCTTGGGACAGGGGGCCCACTACACCTTC. Translated, it gives CASSLGQGAHYTF. This sequence joins TRBV11-3 and TRBJ1-2; 12 positions agree with TRBD1. V trimming: 3 bases; J trimming: 10 bases; junction bases outside the gene matches: 3. The CDR3 has 13 amino acids. Germline V gives CDR1 SGHNT, CDR2 YENEEA. The entire variable domain, with the rest obtained from reference TRBV11-3 and TRBJ1-2, is as follows: EAGVVQSPRYKIIEKKQPVAFWCNPISGHNTLYWYLQNLGQGPELLIRYENEEAVDDSQLPKDRFSAERLKGVDSTLKIQPAELGDSAVYLCASSLGQGAHYTFGSGTRLTVV.

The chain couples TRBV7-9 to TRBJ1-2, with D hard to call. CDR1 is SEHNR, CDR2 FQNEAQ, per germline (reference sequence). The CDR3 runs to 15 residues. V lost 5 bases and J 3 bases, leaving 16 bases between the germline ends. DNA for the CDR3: TGTGCCAGCAGCCTCGGAAGGTGGGAGGACTATGGCTACACCTTC. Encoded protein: CASSLGRWEDYGYTF.

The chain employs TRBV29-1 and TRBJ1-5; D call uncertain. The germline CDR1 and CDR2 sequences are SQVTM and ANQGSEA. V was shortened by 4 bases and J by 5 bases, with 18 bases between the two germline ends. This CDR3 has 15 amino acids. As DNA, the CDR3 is TGCAGCGTTGTCTTCCCCGGCGGGCGGGATCAGCCCCAGCATTTT. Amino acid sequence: CSVVFPGGRDQPQHF.

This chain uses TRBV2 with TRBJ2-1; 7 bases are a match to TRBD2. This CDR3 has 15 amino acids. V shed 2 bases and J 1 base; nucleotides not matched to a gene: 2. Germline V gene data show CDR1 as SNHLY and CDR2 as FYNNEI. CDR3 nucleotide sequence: TGTGCCAGCAGTGAATGGGGGGGTTCCTACAATGAGCAGTTCTTC. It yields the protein CASSEWGGSYNEQFF.